Below are 24 T cell receptor beta chains sequenced from a single sample in a study of shared clonotypes between healthy human individuals. TCRdb's copy holds only in-frame clones and misses some; the assay was immunoSEQ multiplex PCR. The table has around 980,000 clones, 75% to 80% seen once. The sequencing input was memory CD4+ T cells from PBMCs. Subset defined: CD45RA-negative fraction. The source of these receptors is a young man in good health. Some clones in this sample may be carry-over from other donors' samples.

Remarks on this clone: This sequence is one base from a far larger clone and is likely a read error. The chain employs TRBV30 and TRBJ1-2; D unresolved. CDR1 and CDR2 (germline): GTSNPN, SVGIG (reference sequence). Trimming took off 1 base at V and 3 bases at J, with 9 bases between the two ends. The CDR3 totals 13 residues. This CDR3 is CAWSEMAHYGYTF. Written as DNA, the CDR3 is TGTGCCTGGAGTGAGATGGCTCACTATGGCTACACCTTC.

The chain couples TRBV2 to TRBJ2-2; TRBD2 aligns across 8 bases. The CDR3 is made up of 15 amino acids. V lost 3 bases to trimming and J lost 5 bases; unmatched junction nucleotides: 5. In germline, CDR1 is SNHLY, CDR2 FYNNEI. Here the CDR3 reads CASSDGGRRTGELFF. The CDR3 nucleotides are TGTGCCAGCAGTGACGGCGGGAGGAGGACCGGGGAGCTGTTTTTT.

The V gene is TRBV4-3, the J gene TRBJ2-3; D unresolved. Trimming removed 0 bases from V and 2 bases from J, with 6 bases in between. The CDR3 has 14 amino acids. Germline loops: CDR1 LGHNA, CDR2 YSLEER. The CDR3 nucleotides read TGCGCCAGCAGCCAAGACGCGAACACAGATACGCAGTATTTT. Translation gives CASSQDANTDTQYF.

V and J are TRBV5-1 and TRBJ1-2, with TRBD1 as a possible D gene (5 bases). The V end lost 4 bases, the J end lost 4 bases, and 17 bases lay between the germline ends. The CDR3 is made up of 15 amino acids. CDR1 and CDR2 from the germline V gene are SGHRS and YFSETQ. CDR3 nucleotide sequence: TGCGCCAGCAGCCCACGGGACGGGACCGGCTATGGCTACACCTTC. Translating gives CASSPRDGTGYGYTF.

The chain recombines TRBV9 with TRBJ2-7; the match to TRBD2 covers 8 bases. The CDR3 runs to 15 residues. The V segment lost 4 bases and the J segment 4 bases; nucleotides outside the gene matches: 10. Per the germline V gene, CDR1 is SGDLS and CDR2 is YYNGEE. In DNA, the CDR3 is TGTGCCAGCAGCCCACATAGCGGGAAACGTTACGAGCAGTACTTC. This codes for CASSPHSGKRYEQYF.

The chain employs TRBV4-1 and TRBJ2-4; perhaps TRBD2 as D (5 bases). CDR3 length: 16 residues. Deletions cut 0 bases from V and 2 bases from J, with 11 bases between. Looked up from germline, CDR1 is MGHRA and CDR2 is YSYEKL. The DNA for the CDR3 is TGCGCCAGCAGCCAAGAAGGGAGTAGATCCAAAAACATTCAGTACTTC. Translation: CASSQEGSRSKNIQYF.

The CDR3 DNA sequence: TGTGCCAGCAGTCCCGCACAGGGAGGCGGCTACACCTTC. The encoded protein is CASSPAQGGGYTF. The chain recombines TRBV27 with TRBJ1-2; D possibly corresponds to TRBD1 (6 bases). The germline V and J ends were trimmed by 5 bases and 8 bases, with 15 bases remaining between them. Germline-derived CDR1 and CDR2 are MNHEY and SMNVEV (reference sequence). This CDR3 region has 13 residues.

This chain uses TRBV2 with TRBJ1-5; perhaps TRBD1 as D (5 bases). Trimming removed 1 base at V and 6 bases at J, with 13 bases between. The CDR3 is made up of 15 amino acids. The germline V gene encodes CDR1 SNHLY and CDR2 FYNNEI. The DNA for the CDR3 is TGTGCCAGCAGTGAAGGTTTCGGGGGGAGTCAGCCCCAGCATTTT. Translation gives CASSEGFGGSQPQHF. Looking up the rest from reference TRBV2 and TRBJ1-5 gives the full variable domain: EPEVTQTPSHQVTQMGQEVILRCVPISNHLYFYWYRQILGQKVEFLVSFYNNEISEKSEIFDDQFSVERPDGSNFTLKIRSTKLEDSAMYFCASSEGFGGSQPQHFGDGTRLSIL.

This chain uses TRBV5-8 with TRBJ1-5; weak D call: TRBD1 (6 bases). Trimming left V 3 bases short and J 3 bases short, with 13 bases between. CDR3 size: 15 residues. Germline V gene sequence: CDR1 SGHTS, CDR2 YDEGEE. This chain's CDR3 is CASSSPDRINQPQHF. In nucleotides, the CDR3 is TGTGCCAGCAGCTCGCCCGACAGGATCAATCAGCCCCAGCATTTT.

The V call is TRBV2, the J call TRBJ2-3; D perhaps matches TRBD2 (5 bases). CDR1 and CDR2 (germline): SNHLY, FYNNEI. The V end was cut by 8 bases, the J end by 3 bases, with 15 bases between. The CDR3 has 14 amino acids. CDR3 sequence reads: CASLRRRSTDTQYF. The CDR3 DNA reads TGTGCCAGCCTCAGGAGGAGAAGTACAGATACGCAGTATTTT.

Of note for this clone: A clone one base away is much larger, so this may be a read error. J is TRBJ1-4 and V is TRBV4-2; no definite D call. The CDR3 loop spans 18 amino acids. Germline loops: CDR1 LGHNA, CDR2 YNFKEQ. Trimming took 3 bases from V and 7 from J, leaving 24 bases between them. DNA for the CDR3: TGTGCCAGCAGCCATACTTACCTCCCCCAAGGTACCAGTGAAAAACTGTTTTTT. This gives the protein CASSHTYLPQGTSEKLFF.

About this clone: Within the sample, other DNA sequences also encode this same CDR3. The chain links TRBV19 to TRBJ1-4, with D hard to call. The V gene's germline CDR1 is LNHDA and CDR2 SQIVND (reference sequence). V lost 3 bases and J 8 bases, leaving 4 bases between the germline ends. The length of the CDR3 is 11 residues. The CDR3 loop reads CASSIGEKLFF. DNA for the CDR3: TGTGCCAGTAGTATTGGAGAAAAACTGTTTTTT.

The chain has TRBV9 and TRBJ2-3; TRBD2 agrees at 7 bases. CDR3 length equals 16 residues. Germline V lookup: CDR1 SGDLS, CDR2 YYNGEE. The ends lost 4 bases at V and 0 bases at J; junction bases unmatched: 8. CDR3: CASSLTSDPSTDTQYF. DNA of the CDR3: TGTGCCAGCAGCTTAACTAGCGACCCGAGCACAGATACGCAGTATTTT.

This clone was recorded only once. V gene TRBV30 combines with J gene TRBJ1-1; D is unclear. The CDR3 is made up of 12 amino acids. CDR1 is GTSNPN and CDR2 is SVGIG in the germline V gene (reference sequence). V was pared by 1 base and J by 4 bases, with 7 bases between. The CDR3 is CAWSGMGTEAFF. In DNA form, the CDR3 reads TGTGCCTGGAGTGGAATGGGCACTGAAGCTTTCTTT.

V usage is TRBV11-2 and J usage is TRBJ2-7; 12 bases align to TRBD2. The V gene end was trimmed by 0 bases and the J gene end by 4 bases; junction bases not matched to a gene: 7. The CDR3 has 17 residues. CDR1 is SGHAT and CDR2 is FQNNGV in the germline V gene. The CDR3 spells CASSLDRLAGALYEQYF. CDR3 bases: TGTGCCAGCAGCTTAGACCGACTAGCGGGAGCCCTTTACGAGCAGTACTTC. The complete variable domain, with remaining parts taken from reference TRBV11-2 and TRBJ2-7, reads EAGVAQSPRYKIIEKRQSVAFWCNPISGHATLYWYQQILGQGPKLLIQFQNNGVVDDSQLPKDRFSAERLKGVDSTLKIQPAKLEDSAVYLCASSLDRLAGALYEQYFGPGTRLTVT.

This clone was observed a few times. The gene calls are TRBV2 and TRBJ2-7; D uncertain. Germline V gene sequence: CDR1 SNHLY, CDR2 FYNNEI. The CDR3 spans 12 residues. The germline V and J ends were trimmed by 4 bases and 11 bases, with 15 bases remaining between them. Here the CDR3 reads CASSGASELKYF. The CDR3 DNA reads as TGTGCCAGCAGTGGGGCTTCCGAGTTAAAGTACTTC.

About this clone itself: Other DNA sequences in this specimen translate into the identical CDR3. The V call is TRBV2, the J call TRBJ2-7, with D possibly TRBD2 on 5 matching bases. V was clipped by 8 bases and J by 0 bases, with 8 bases between them. Germline CDR1 SNHLY, CDR2 FYNNEI. CDR3 size: 12 residues. The CDR3 DNA sequence: TGTGCCAGCTCACGGGACTCCTACGAGCAGTACTTC. Translation: CASSRDSYEQYF.

This chain's CDR3 is CASSPESRKLYGYTF. CDR3 DNA sequence: TGTGCCAGCTCACCAGAGAGCAGGAAACTTTACGGCTACACCTTC. This rearrangement joins TRBV18 to TRBJ1-2; D remains unclear. CDR1 and CDR2 from the germline V gene are KGHSH and LQKENI. The CDR3 has 15 amino acids. V was cut by 2 bases and J by 8 bases, with 18 bases left in between.

The chain is built from TRBV20-1 and TRBJ2-7; the D gene is possibly TRBD1 (5 bases). There are 10 residues in the CDR3. Per the germline V gene, CDR1 is DFQATT and CDR2 is SNEGSKA (reference sequence). V lost 3 bases to trimming and J lost 11 bases, with 11 bases between them. The CDR3 nucleotides are TGCAGTGCTAGCTCTACAGGAAAGTACTTC. The encoded protein is CSASSTGKYF.

J is TRBJ2-2 and V is TRBV4-1, with 9 bases identical to TRBD1. The CDR3 extends over 18 amino acids. With 1 base clipped from V and 0 bases from J, the junction kept 6 bases outside the gene matches. Germline assignment: CDR1 MGHRA and CDR2 YSYEKL. This chain's CDR3 is CASSQGTGGSTNTGELFF. As DNA, the CDR3 is TGCGCCAGCAGCCAAGGTACAGGGGGCTCAACGAACACCGGGGAGCTGTTTTTT.

On this clone itself: This same CDR3 is encoded by further DNA sequences in the sample. This chain uses TRBV28 with TRBJ1-6; D unclear. Germline assignment: CDR1 MDHEN and CDR2 SYDVKM. Trimming left V 3 bases short and J 7 bases short, with 1 base between. This CDR3 has 11 residues. The chain's CDR3 is CASSLNSPLHF. CDR3 bases: TGTGCCAGCAGTTTGAATTCACCCCTCCACTTT. The entire variable domain, with the rest obtained from reference TRBV28 and TRBJ1-6, is as follows: DVKVTQSSRYLVKRTGEKVFLECVQDMDHENMFWYRQDPGLGLRLIYFSYDVKMKEKGDIPEGYSVSREKKERFSLILESASTNQTSMYLCASSLNSPLHFGNGTRLTVT.

This clone was found once. This sample includes further DNA sequences coding for the same CDR3. The J gene is TRBJ1-2, the V gene TRBV5-1; D uncertain. V lost 0 bases, J lost 2 bases, and 5 bases lay in between. The CDR3 covers 13 residues. Germline CDR1 is SGHRS and CDR2 is YFSETQ. CDR3 protein: CASSLGANYGYTF. The CDR3 region has the DNA TGCGCCAGCAGCTTGGGAGCAAACTATGGCTACACCTTC. Together with reference TRBV5-1 and TRBJ1-2, the CDR3 gives the full variable domain: KAGVTQTPRYLIKTRGQQVTLSCSPISGHRSVSWYQQTPGQGLQFLFEYFSETQRNKGNFPGRFSGRQFSNSRSEMNVSTLELGDSALYLCASSLGANYGYTFGSGTRLTVV.

Points on this clone: At the DNA level, this CDR3 is encoded by other sequences in the same sample as well. J is TRBJ2-5 and V is TRBV9; TRBD2 might be the D (5 bases). V lost 3 bases and J lost 5, with 5 bases in between. CDR1 and CDR2 (germline): SGDLS, YYNGEE. The CDR3 runs 11 residues. CDR3 sequence reads: CASSAGETQYF. The CDR3 DNA follows: TGTGCCAGCAGCGCGGGGGAGACCCAGTACTTC.

V and J are TRBV6-1 and TRBJ1-2; D possibly corresponds to TRBD1 (6 bases). CDR1 and CDR2 from the germline V gene are MNHNS and SASEGT. Trimming removed 5 bases from V and 8 bases from J, with 18 bases in between. This CDR3 has 14 residues. This CDR3 reads CASSNQQGPQGYTF. The CDR3 nucleotides are TGTGCCAGCAGTAACCAACAGGGACCTCAGGGCTACACCTTC.